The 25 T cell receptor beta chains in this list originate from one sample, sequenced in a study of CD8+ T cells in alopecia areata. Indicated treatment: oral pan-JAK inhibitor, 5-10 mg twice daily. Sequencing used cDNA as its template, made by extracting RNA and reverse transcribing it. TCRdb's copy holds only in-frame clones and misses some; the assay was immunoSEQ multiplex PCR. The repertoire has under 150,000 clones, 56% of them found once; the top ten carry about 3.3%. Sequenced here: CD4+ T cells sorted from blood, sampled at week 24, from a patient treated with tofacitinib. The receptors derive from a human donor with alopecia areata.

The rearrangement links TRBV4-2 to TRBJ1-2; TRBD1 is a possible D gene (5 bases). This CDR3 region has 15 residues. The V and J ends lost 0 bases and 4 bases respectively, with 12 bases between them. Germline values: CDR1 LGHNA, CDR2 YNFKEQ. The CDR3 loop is CASSQEWGGTYGYTF. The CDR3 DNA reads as TGTGCCAGCAGCCAAGAGTGGGGGGGAACCTATGGCTACACCTTC.

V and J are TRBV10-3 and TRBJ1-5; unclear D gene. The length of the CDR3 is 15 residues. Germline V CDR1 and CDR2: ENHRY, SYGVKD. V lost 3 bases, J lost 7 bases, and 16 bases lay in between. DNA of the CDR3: TGTGCCATCAGTGAATCGGACTCAGCGGGCCAGCCCCAGCATTTT. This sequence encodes CAISESDSAGQPQHF.

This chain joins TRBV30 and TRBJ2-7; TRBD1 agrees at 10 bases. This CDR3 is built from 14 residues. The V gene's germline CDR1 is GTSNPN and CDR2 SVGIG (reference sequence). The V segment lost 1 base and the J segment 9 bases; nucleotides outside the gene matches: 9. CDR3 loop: CAWSGQGASLGQYF. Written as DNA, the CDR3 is TGTGCCTGGAGTGGACAGGGGGCTTCTTTGGGGCAGTACTTC.

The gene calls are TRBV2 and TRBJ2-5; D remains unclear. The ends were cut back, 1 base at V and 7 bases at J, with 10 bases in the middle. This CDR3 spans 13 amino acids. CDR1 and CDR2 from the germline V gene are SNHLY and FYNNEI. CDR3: CASSEEGWGTQYF. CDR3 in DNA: TGTGCCAGCAGTGAAGAAGGGTGGGGGACCCAGTACTTC.

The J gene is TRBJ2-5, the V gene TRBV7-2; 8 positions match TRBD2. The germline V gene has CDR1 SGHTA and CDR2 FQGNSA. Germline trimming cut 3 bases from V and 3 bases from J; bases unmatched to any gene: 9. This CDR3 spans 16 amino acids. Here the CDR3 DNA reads TGTGCCAGCAGCTTCCTCTTCGGCGGGGGGAAAGAGACCCAGTACTTC. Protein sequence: CASSFLFGGGKETQYF.

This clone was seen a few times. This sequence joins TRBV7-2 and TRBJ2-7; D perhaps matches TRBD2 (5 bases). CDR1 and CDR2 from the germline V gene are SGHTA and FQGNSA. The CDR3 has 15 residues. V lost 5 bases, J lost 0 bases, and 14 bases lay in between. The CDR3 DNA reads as TGTGCCAGCAGCCCTCTCCCGGGGAGCTCCTACGAGCAGTACTTC. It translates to CASSPLPGSSYEQYF.

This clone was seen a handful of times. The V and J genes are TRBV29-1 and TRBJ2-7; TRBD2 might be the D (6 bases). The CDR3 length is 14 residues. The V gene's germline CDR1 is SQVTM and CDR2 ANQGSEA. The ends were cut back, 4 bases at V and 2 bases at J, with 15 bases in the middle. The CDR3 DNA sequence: TGCAGCGTTGGACCGGGGACGGGAGCCTACGAGCAGTACTTC. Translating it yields CSVGPGTGAYEQYF.

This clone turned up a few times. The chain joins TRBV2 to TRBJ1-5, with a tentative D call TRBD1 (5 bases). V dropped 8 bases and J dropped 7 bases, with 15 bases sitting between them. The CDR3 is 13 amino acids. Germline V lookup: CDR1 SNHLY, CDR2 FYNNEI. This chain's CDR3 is CASEGSPGQPQHF. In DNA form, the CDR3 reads TGTGCCAGCGAGGGGAGCCCGGGACAGCCCCAGCATTTT.

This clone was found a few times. The CDR3 DNA sequence: TGTGCCAGCAGTACCCAGGGAGGCCTTAATGAAAAACTGTTTTTT. Amino acids: CASSTQGGLNEKLFF. The V gene is TRBV6-1, the J gene TRBJ1-4; D might be TRBD1 (5 bases). The CDR3 contains 15 residues. In germline, CDR1 is MNHNS, CDR2 SASEGT. Trimming removed 5 bases from V and 4 bases from J, with 14 bases in between.

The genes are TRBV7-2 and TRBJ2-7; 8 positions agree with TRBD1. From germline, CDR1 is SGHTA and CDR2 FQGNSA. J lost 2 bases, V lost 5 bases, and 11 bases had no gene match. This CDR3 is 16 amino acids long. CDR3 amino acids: CASSPSSGQATYEQYF. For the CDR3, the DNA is TGTGCCAGCAGCCCATCCTCGGGACAGGCAACCTACGAGCAGTACTTC.

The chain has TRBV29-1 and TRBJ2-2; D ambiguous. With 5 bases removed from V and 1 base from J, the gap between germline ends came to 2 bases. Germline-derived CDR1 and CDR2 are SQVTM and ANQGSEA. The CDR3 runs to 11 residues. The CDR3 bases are TGCAGCGTTCGGAACACCGGGGAGCTGTTTTTT. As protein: CSVRNTGELFF.

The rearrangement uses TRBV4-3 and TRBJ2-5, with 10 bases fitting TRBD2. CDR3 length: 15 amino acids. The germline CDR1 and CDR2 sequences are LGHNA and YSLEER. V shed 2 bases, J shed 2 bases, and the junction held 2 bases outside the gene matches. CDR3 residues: CASSQIAGGQETQYF. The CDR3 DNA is TGCGCCAGCAGCCAAATAGCGGGGGGACAAGAGACCCAGTACTTC.

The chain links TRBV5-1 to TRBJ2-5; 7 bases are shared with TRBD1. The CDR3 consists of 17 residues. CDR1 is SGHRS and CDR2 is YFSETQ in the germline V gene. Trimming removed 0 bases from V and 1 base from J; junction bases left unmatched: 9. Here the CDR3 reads CASSLGGLRDSQETQYF. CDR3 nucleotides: TGCGCCAGCAGCTTGGGCGGACTCCGGGACAGCCAAGAGACCCAGTACTTC.

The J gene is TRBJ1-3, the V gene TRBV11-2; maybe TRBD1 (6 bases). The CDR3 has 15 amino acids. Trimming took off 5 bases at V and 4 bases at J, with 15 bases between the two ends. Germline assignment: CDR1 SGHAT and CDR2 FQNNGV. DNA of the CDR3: TGTGCCAGCAGCCGGGCGGGGGGCGAGGGAAACACCATATATTTT. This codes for CASSRAGGEGNTIYF.

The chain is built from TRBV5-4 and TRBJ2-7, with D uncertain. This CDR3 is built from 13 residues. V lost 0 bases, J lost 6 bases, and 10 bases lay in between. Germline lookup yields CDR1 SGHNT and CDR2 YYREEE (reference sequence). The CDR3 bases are TGTGCCAGCAGCTTGGGAGAACAGCTCGAGCAGTACTTC. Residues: CASSLGEQLEQYF.

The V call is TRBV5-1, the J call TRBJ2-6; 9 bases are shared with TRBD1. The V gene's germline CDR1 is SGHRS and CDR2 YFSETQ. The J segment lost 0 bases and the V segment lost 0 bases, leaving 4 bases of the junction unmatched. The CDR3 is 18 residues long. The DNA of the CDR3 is TGCGCCAGCAGCTTGGGAGGGGACAGGGCCTCTGGGGCCAACGTCCTGACTTTC. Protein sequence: CASSLGGDRASGANVLTF. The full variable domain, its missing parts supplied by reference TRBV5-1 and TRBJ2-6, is KAGVTQTPRYLIKTRGQQVTLSCSPISGHRSVSWYQQTPGQGLQFLFEYFSETQRNKGNFPGRFSGRQFSNSRSEMNVSTLELGDSALYLCASSLGGDRASGANVLTFGAGSRLTVL.

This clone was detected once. CDR3 in amino acids: CAWTWGGLNNYGYTF. The CDR3 DNA follows: TGTGCCTGGACCTGGGGAGGGCTAAATAACTATGGCTACACCTTC. The chain has TRBV30 and TRBJ1-2; D remains ambiguous. Germline V gene sequence: CDR1 GTSNPN, CDR2 SVGIG (reference sequence). Trimming left V 4 bases short and J 1 base short, with 16 bases between. CDR3 size: 15 residues.

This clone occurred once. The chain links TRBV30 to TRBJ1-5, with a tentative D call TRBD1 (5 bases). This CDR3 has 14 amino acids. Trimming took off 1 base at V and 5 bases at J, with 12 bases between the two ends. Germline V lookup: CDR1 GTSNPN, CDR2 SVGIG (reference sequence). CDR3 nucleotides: TGTGCCTGGAGTGCTGTCCAGGGCGATCAGCCCCAGCATTTT. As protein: CAWSAVQGDQPQHF.

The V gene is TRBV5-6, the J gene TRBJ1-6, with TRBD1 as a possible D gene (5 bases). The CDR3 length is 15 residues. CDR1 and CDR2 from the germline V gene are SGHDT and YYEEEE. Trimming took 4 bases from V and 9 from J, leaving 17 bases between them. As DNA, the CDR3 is TGTGCCAGCAGCCTCCGGGACGTCCGGAGTTCACCCCTCCACTTT. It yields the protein CASSLRDVRSSPLHF.

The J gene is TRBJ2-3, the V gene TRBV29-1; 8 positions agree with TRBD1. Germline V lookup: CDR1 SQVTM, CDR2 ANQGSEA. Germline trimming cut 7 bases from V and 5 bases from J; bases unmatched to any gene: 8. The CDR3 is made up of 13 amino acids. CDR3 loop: CSGKDRAKDTQYF. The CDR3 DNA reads TGCAGCGGGAAGGACAGGGCCAAAGATACGCAGTATTTT.

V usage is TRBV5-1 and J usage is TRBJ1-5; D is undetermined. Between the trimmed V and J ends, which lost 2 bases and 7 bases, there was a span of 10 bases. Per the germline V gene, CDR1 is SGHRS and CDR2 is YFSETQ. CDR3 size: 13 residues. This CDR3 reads CASSLGDAQPQHF. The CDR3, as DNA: TGCGCCAGCAGCTTAGGCGATGCCCAGCCCCAGCATTTT.

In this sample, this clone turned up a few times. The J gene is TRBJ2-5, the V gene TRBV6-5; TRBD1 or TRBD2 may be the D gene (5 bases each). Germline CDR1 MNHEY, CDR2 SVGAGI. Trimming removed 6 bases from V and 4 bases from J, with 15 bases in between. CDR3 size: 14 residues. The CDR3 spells CASSPEGRGETQYF. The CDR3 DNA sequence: TGTGCCAGCAGCCCCGAGGGACGTGGAGAGACCCAGTACTTC.

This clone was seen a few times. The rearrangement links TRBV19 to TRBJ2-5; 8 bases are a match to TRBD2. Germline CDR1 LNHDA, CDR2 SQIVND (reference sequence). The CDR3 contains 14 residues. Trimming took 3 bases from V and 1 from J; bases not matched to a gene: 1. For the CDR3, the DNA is TGTGCCAGTAGTATCGGGACTAGCCAAGAGACCCAGTACTTC. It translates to CASSIGTSQETQYF.

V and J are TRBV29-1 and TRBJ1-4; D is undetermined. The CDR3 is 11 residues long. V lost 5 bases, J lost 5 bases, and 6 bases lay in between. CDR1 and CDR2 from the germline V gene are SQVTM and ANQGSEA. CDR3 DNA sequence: TGCAGCGTTTCAGTAAATGAAAAACTGTTTTTT. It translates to CSVSVNEKLFF.

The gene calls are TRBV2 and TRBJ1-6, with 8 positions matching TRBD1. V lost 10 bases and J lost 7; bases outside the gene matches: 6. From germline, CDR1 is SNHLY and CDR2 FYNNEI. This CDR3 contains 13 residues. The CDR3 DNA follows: TGTGCCAACACAGACAGGGGAAATTCACCCCTCCACTTT. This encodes CANTDRGNSPLHF.